The clone carrying this TCR beta chain was detected many times. Antigen: not known. This record belongs to a study of identical twins. V lost 3 bases to trimming and J lost 6 bases, with 9 bases between them. Per germline, CDR1 SGHKS and CDR2 YYEKEE (reference sequence). This CDR3 has 13 residues. TCRdb re-called the 5' RACE reads with MiXCR, one entry per CDR3 protein. The data show 250,000 to 350,000 distinct CDR3 sequences, around 9.7% seen once. Study observations and caveats: Models predicted less out-of-frame TCR alpha sharing in monozygotic twins than was found.

These data were also reused for a study on yellow fever vaccine responses in identical twins.

This sequence joins TRBV5-5 and TRBJ2-2; perhaps TRBD1 as D (6 bases). The sequence was collected from a woman younger than 30 in good health. The sequencing sample was made of CD8+ T cells sorted from blood. As DNA, the CDR3 is TGTGCCAGCAGCTACAGGGAACCCGGGGAGCTGTTTTTT. Protein sequence: CASSYREPGELFF.